Each of the 11 T cell receptor beta chains below was sequenced from the same sample in a study of shared clonotypes between healthy human individuals. Positive CCR7 selection of CD45RO-negative cells yielded the naive CD8 cells, and terminally differentiated effector memory CD45RA+ cells were excluded. This table comes from immunoSEQ multiplex PCR, and its TCRdb copy is limited to in-frame clones, with some not included. The table shows roughly 1,800,000 clones, with approximately 94% occurring only once. The sequencing input was naive CD8+ T cells sorted from blood. The receptor set was obtained from a man aged 18 to 29 in good health.

This chain connects TRBV7-9 to TRBJ2-7, with D possibly matching TRBD2 (5 bases). The CDR3 runs to 14 residues. Between the trimmed V and J ends, which lost 7 bases and 0 bases, there was a span of 13 bases. From germline, CDR1 is SEHNR and CDR2 FQNEAQ (reference sequence). The CDR3 sequence is CASTSPDFSYEQYF. CDR3 DNA: TGTGCCAGCACATCCCCGGACTTCTCCTACGAGCAGTACTTC. Drawing the rest from reference TRBV7-9 and TRBJ2-7, the complete variable domain is DTGVSQNPRHKITKRGQNVTFRCDPISEHNRLYWYRQTLGQGPEFLTYFQNEAQLEKSRLLSDRFSAERPKGSFSTLEIQRTEQGDSAMYLCASTSPDFSYEQYFGPGTRLTVT.

V is TRBV5-6 and J is TRBJ2-1; 8 bases are shared with TRBD1. The V and J ends lost 3 bases and 4 bases, in that order; junction bases with no gene match: 12. Germline lookup yields CDR1 SGHDT and CDR2 YYEEEE. The CDR3 length is 17 residues. As DNA, the CDR3 is TGTGCCAGCAGCTCCAAGTACGCAGGGGGCCCTTACAATGAGCAGTTCTTC. Translation: CASSSKYAGGPYNEQFF.

As DNA, the CDR3 is TGTGCCAGAAGCTGGGGGACAGGATCCTACGAGCAGTACTTC. Translation gives CARSWGTGSYEQYF. The chain couples TRBV5-3 to TRBJ2-7; the match to TRBD1 covers 8 bases. TRBV5-3 is flagged as an ORF with uncertain function. With 3 bases clipped from V and 1 base from J, the junction kept 3 bases outside the gene matches. This CDR3 comprises 14 residues.

The rearrangement links TRBV30 to TRBJ2-7; D gene uncertain. Germline V gene lookup returns CDR1 GTSNPN and CDR2 SVGIG (reference sequence). CDR3 size: 15 residues. The V end lost 3 bases, the J end lost 3 bases, and 18 bases lay between the germline ends. In nucleotides, the CDR3 is TGTGCCTGGAGGAATGCCGAAACAGAGTTCTACGAGCAGTACTTC. It is translated as CAWRNAETEFYEQYF.

The gene calls are TRBV7-3 and TRBJ1-1; tentative D call: TRBD1 (5 bases). The CDR3 has 14 amino acids. V shed 4 bases and J shed 6 bases, with 15 bases lying between them. In germline, CDR1 is SGHTA, CDR2 FQGTGA. CDR3 sequence: CASSSPSGRAEAFF. In nucleotides, the CDR3 is TGTGCCAGCAGCTCTCCCTCGGGACGTGCTGAAGCTTTCTTT.

V is TRBV28 and J is TRBJ2-7, with D perhaps TRBD2 (5 bases). The V end was cut by 3 bases, the J end by 0 bases, with 12 bases between. The CDR3 has 15 residues. The V gene's germline CDR1 is MDHEN and CDR2 SYDVKM. CDR3 nucleotides: TGTGCCAGCAGTTTGGGCGGGTCAATCTCCTACGAGCAGTACTTC. The encoded protein is CASSLGGSISYEQYF.

The V call is TRBV18, the J call TRBJ1-6; 7 nucleotides match TRBD1. There are 18 residues in the CDR3. The V segment lost 1 base and the J segment 0 bases; nucleotides outside the gene matches: 6. Germline V gene lookup returns CDR1 KGHSH and CDR2 LQKENI. CDR3 DNA sequence: TGTGCCAGCTCACCACAAGACAGGGCGGGCTCCTATAATTCACCCCTCCACTTT. Its translation: CASSPQDRAGSYNSPLHF.

This chain links TRBV11-3 with TRBJ2-1, with a tentative D call TRBD2 (6 bases). CDR3 length: 15 residues. Trimming took off 5 bases at V and 6 bases at J, with 17 bases between the two ends. CDR1 and CDR2 from the germline V gene are SGHNT and YENEEA. The CDR3 DNA reads as TGTGCCAGCAGCCCCCGGGACTCCTTCGGCAATGAGCAGTTCTTC. This encodes CASSPRDSFGNEQFF.

The rearrangement joins TRBV25-1 to TRBJ1-2; TRBD1 might be the D (6 bases). Germline CDR1 reads MGHDK; CDR2 reads SYGVNS. V was shortened by 10 bases and J by 3 bases, with 12 bases between the two germline ends. There are 12 residues in the CDR3. The CDR3 spells CATSTGDYGYTF. The CDR3 region has the DNA TGTGCCACCTCGACAGGAGACTATGGCTACACCTTC.

The chain uses TRBV20-1 and TRBJ2-1, with D unclear. CDR1 is DFQATT and CDR2 is SNEGSKA in the germline V gene (reference sequence). There are 11 residues in the CDR3. Trimming took 4 bases from V and 7 from J, leaving 8 bases between them. CDR3 amino acids: CSAKIINEQFF. The CDR3 nucleotides are TGCAGTGCTAAGATTATAAATGAGCAGTTCTTC.

The V and J genes are TRBV4-1 and TRBJ2-2; 8 nucleotides align to TRBD1. The V gene's germline CDR1 is MGHRA and CDR2 YSYEKL. The V gene end was trimmed by 4 bases and the J gene end by 7 bases; junction bases not matched to a gene: 8. This CDR3 has 15 amino acids. The CDR3 DNA reads as TGCGCCAGCAGCCCACGGGACAGGCGCGACGGGGAGCTGTTTTTT. Protein product: CASSPRDRRDGELFF.